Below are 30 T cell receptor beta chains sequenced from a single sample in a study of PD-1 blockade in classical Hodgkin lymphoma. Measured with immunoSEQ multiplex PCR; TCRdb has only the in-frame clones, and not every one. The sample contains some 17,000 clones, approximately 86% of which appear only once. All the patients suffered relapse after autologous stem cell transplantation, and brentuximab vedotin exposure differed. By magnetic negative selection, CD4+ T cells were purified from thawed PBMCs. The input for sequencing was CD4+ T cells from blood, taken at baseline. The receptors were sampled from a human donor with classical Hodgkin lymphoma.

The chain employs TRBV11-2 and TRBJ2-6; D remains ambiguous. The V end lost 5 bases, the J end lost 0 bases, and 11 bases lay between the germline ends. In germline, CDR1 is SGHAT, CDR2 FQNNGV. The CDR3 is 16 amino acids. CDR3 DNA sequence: TGTGCCAGCAGCCTCCGACTCGACTCTGGGGCCAACGTCCTGACTTTC. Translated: CASSLRLDSGANVLTF.

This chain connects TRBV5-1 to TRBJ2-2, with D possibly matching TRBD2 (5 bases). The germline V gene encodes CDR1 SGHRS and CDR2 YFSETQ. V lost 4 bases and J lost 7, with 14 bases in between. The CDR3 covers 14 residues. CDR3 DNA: TGCGCCAGCAGCACCGGGGTTGGGGTCGGGGAGCTGTTTTTT. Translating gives CASSTGVGVGELFF.

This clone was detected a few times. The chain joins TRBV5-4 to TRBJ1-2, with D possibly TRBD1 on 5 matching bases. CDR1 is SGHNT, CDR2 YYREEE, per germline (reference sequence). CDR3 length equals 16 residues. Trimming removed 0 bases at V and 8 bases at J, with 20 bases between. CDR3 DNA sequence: TGTGCCAGCAGCTTGGCCGTGGGGATCAGGGCCGGGGGCTACACCTTC. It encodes CASSLAVGIRAGGYTF. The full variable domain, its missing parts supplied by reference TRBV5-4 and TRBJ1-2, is ETGVTQSPTHLIKTRGQQVTLRCSSQSGHNTVSWYQQALGQGPQFIFQYYREEENGRGNFPPRFSGLQFPNYSSELNVNALELDDSALYLCASSLAVGIRAGGYTFGSGTRLTVV.

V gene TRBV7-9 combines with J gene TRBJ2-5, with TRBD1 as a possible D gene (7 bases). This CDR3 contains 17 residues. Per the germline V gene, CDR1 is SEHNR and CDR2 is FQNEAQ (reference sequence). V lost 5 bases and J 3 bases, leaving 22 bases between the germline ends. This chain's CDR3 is CASSLRSGGKREETQYF. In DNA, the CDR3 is TGTGCCAGCAGCCTTCGTTCAGGGGGAAAGCGGGAAGAGACCCAGTACTTC.

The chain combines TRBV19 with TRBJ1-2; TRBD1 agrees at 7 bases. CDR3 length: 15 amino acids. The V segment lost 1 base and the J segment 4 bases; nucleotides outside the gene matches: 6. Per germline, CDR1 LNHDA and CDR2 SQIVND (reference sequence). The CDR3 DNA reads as TGTGCCAGTAGTATAGGGGGCAGGGGGGCCTATGGCTACACCTTC. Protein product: CASSIGGRGAYGYTF.

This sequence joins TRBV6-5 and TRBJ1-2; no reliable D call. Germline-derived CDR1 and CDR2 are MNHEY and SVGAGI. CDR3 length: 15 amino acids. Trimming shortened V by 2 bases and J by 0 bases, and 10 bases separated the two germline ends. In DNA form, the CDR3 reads TGTGCCAGCAGTTACGCCGGAGCAGCTAACTATGGCTACACCTTC. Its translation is CASSYAGAANYGYTF.

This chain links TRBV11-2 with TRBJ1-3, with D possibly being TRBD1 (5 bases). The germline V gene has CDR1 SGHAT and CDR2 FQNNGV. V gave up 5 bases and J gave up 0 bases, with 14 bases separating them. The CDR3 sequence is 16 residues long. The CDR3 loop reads CASSAGTAISGNTIYF. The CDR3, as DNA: TGTGCCAGCAGCGCCGGGACCGCGATCTCTGGAAACACCATATATTTT.

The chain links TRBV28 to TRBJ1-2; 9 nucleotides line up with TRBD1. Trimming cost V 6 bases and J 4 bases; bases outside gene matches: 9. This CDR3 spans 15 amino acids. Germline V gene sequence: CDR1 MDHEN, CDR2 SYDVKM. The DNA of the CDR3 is TGTGCCAGCAGGAAAAGGACAGGGGATTTCTATGGCTACACCTTC. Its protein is CASRKRTGDFYGYTF.

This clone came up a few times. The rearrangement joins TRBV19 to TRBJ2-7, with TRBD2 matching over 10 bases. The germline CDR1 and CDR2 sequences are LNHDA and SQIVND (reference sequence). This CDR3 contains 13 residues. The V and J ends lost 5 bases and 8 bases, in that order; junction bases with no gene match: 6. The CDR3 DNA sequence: TGTGCCAGTAGTCCCCTAGCGGGAGACAAGCAGTACTTC. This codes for CASSPLAGDKQYF.

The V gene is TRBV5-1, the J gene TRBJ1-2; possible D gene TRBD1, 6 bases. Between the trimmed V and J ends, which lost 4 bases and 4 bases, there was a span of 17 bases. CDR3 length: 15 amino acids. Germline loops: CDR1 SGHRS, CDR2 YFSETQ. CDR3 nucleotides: TGCGCCAGCAGCGGAACCCCGGGGGACACCTATGGCTACACCTTC. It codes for CASSGTPGDTYGYTF.

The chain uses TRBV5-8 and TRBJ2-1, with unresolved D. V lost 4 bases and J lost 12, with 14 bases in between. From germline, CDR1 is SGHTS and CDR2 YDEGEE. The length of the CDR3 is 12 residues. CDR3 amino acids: CASSLPGVAQFF. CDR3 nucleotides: TGTGCCAGCAGCCTCCCAGGTGTTGCGCAGTTCTTC.

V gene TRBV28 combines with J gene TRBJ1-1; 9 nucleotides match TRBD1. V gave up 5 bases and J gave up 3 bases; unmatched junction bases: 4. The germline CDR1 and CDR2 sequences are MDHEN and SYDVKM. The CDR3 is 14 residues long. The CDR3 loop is CASSPTGGYTEAFF. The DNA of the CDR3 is TGTGCCAGCAGTCCGACAGGGGGGTACACTGAAGCTTTCTTT.

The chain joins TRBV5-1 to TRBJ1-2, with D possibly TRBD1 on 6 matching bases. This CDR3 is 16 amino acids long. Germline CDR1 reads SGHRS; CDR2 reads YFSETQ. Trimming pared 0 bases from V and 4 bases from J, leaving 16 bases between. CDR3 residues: CASSLGTELSLYGYTF. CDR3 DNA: TGCGCCAGCAGCTTGGGGACAGAACTTTCCCTCTATGGCTACACCTTC.

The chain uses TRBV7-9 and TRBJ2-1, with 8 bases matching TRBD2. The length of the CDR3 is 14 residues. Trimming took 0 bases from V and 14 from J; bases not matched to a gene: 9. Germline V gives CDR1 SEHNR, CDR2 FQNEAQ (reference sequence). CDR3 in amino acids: CASSLASPGLEKFF. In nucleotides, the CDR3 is TGTGCCAGCAGCTTAGCGAGTCCGGGACTAGAAAAGTTCTTC.

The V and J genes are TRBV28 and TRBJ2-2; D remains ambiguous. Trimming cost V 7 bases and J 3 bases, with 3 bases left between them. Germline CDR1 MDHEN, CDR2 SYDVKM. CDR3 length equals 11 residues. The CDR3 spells CASIDTGELFF. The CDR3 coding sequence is TGTGCCAGCATAGACACCGGGGAGCTGTTTTTT.

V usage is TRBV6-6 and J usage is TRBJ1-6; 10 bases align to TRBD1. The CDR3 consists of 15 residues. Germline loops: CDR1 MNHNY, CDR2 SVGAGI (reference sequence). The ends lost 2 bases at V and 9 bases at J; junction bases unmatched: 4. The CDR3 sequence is CASSYGGQGSSPLHF. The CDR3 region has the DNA TGTGCCAGCAGTTACGGGGGACAGGGGAGTTCACCCCTCCACTTT.

This chain's CDR3 is CASSPRPTGTGSHEQYF. CDR3 nucleotide sequence: TGTGCCAGCAGCCCCCGCCCTACCGGGACAGGGTCCCACGAGCAGTACTTC. The genes are TRBV7-9 and TRBJ2-7; TRBD1 matches 9 bases. This CDR3 contains 17 residues. Looked up from germline, CDR1 is SEHNR and CDR2 is FQNEAQ (reference sequence). V lost 5 bases and J lost 5; bases outside the gene matches: 16.

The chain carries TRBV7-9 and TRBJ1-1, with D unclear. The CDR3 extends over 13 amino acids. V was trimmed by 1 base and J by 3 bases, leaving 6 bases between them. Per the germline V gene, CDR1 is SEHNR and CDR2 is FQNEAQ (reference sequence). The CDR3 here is CASSLGLYTEAFF. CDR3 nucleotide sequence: TGTGCCAGCAGCTTAGGACTGTACACTGAAGCTTTCTTT.

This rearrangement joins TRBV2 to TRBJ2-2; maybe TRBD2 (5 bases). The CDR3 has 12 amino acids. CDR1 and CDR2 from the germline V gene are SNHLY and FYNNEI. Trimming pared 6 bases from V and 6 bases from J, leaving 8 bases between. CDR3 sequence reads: CASSEEAGELFF. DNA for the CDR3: TGTGCCAGCAGCGAGGAGGCCGGGGAGCTGTTTTTT.

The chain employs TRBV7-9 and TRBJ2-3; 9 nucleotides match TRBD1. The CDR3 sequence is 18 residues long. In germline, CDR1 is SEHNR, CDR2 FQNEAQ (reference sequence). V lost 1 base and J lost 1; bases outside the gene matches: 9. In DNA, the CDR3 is TGTGCCAGCAGCTTAGGGTGGACAGGGGAAGGCGGCACAGATACGCAGTATTTT. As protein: CASSLGWTGEGGTDTQYF.

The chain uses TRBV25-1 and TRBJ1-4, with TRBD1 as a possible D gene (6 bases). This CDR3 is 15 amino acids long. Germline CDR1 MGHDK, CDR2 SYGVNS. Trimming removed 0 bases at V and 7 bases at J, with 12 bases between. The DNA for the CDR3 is TGTGCCAGCAGTGAATATGTGGGGGCCAGTGAAAAACTGTTTTTT. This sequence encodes CASSEYVGASEKLFF.

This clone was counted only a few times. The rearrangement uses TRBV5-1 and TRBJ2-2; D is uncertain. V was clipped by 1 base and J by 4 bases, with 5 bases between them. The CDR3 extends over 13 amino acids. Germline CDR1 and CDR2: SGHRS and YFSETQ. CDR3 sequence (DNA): TGCGCCAGCAGCTTGCAACCCACCGGGGAGCTGTTTTTT. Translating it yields CASSLQPTGELFF.

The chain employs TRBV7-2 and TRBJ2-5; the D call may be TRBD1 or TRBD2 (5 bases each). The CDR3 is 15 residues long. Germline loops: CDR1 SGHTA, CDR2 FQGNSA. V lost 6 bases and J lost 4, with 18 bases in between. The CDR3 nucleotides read TGTGCCAGCAGTATAGGGACCCCAAAGCGAGAGACCCAGTACTTC. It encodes CASSIGTPKRETQYF. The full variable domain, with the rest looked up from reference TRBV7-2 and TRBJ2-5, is GAGVSQSPSNKVTEKGKDVELRCDPISGHTALYWYRQSLGQGLEFLIYFQGNSAPDKSGLPSDRFSAERTGGSVSTLTIQRTQQEDSAVYLCASSIGTPKRETQYFGPGTRLLVL.

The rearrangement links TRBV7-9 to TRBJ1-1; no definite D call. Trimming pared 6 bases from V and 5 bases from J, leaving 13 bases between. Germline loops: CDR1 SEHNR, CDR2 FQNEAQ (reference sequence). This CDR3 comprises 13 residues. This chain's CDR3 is CASRFRTGTEAFF. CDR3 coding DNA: TGTGCCAGCAGATTTCGGACCGGGACTGAAGCTTTCTTT. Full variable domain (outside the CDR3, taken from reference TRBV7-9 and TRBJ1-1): DTGVSQNPRHKITKRGQNVTFRCDPISEHNRLYWYRQTLGQGPEFLTYFQNEAQLEKSRLLSDRFSAERPKGSFSTLEIQRTEQGDSAMYLCASRFRTGTEAFFGQGTRLTVV.

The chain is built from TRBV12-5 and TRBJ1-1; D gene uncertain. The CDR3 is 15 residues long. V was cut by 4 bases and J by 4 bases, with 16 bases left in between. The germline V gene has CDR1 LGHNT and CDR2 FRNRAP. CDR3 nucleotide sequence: TGTGCTAGTGGTTCGTACTACTCGACCGGCACTGAAGCTTTCTTT. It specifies CASGSYYSTGTEAFF.

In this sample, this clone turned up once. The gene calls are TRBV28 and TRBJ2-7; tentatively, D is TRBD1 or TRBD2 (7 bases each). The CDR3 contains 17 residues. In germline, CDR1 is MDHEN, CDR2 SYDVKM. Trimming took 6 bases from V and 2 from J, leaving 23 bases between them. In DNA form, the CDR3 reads TGTGCCAGCAGATCTACCCCAGGGGGGGATTCGGCCTACGAGCAGTACTTC. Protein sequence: CASRSTPGGDSAYEQYF.

The CDR3 loop reads CAIRQTGTGASDTQYF. CDR3 sequence (DNA): TGTGCCATCAGACAAACCGGGACAGGGGCATCAGATACGCAGTATTTT. This rearrangement joins TRBV10-3 to TRBJ2-3; 10 bases map to TRBD1. V shed 6 bases and J 4 bases; nucleotides not matched to a gene: 10. The germline V gene has CDR1 ENHRY and CDR2 SYGVKD. This CDR3 spans 16 amino acids.

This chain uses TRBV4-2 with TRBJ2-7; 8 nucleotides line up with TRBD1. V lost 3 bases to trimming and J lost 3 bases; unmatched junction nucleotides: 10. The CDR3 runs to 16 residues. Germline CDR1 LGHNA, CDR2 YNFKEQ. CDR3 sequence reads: CASSQVQSGGGYEQYF. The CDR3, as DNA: TGTGCCAGCAGCCAGGTTCAGTCAGGGGGCGGCTACGAGCAGTACTTC.

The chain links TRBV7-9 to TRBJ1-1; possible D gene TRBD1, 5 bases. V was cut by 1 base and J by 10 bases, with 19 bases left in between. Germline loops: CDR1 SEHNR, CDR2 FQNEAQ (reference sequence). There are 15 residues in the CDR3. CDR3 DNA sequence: TGTGCCAGCAGCTTAGAAGGGCAGGGCGCGCGGTTAGCTTTCTTT. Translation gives CASSLEGQGARLAFF.

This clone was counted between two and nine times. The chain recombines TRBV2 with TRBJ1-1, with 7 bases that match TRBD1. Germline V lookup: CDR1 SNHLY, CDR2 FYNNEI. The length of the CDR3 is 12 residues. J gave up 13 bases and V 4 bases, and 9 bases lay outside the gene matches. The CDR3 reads CASSATGRLGFF. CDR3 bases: TGTGCCAGCAGTGCGACAGGGAGGTTGGGTTTCTTT. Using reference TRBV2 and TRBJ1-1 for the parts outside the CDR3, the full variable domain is EPEVTQTPSHQVTQMGQEVILRCVPISNHLYFYWYRQILGQKVEFLVSFYNNEISEKSEIFDDQFSVERPDGSNFTLKIRSTKLEDSAMYFCASSATGRLGFFGQGTRLTVV.